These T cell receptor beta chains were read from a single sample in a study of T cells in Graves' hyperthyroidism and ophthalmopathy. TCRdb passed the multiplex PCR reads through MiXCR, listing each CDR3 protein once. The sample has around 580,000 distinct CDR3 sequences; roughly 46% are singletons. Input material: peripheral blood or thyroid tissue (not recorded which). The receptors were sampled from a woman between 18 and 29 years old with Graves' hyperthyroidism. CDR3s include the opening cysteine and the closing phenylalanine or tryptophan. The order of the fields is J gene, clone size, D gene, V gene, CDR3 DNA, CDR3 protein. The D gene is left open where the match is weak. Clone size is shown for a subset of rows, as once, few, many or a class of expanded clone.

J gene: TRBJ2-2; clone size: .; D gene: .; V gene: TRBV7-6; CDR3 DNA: TGTGCCAGCGGAGGGACGGGACAGATAACCGGGGAGCTGTTTTTT; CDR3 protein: CASGGTGQITGELFF
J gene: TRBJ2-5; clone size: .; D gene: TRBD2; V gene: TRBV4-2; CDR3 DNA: TGTGCCAGCAGCCAAGATCACCAGCGGGGGGAAGAGACCCAGTACTTC; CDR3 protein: CASSQDHQRGEETQYF
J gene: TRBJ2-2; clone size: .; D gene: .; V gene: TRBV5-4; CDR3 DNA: TGTGCCAGCAGCCCGGTGGGGCAGGGTTTAAACACCGGGGAGCTGTTTTTT; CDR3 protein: CASSPVGQGLNTGELFF
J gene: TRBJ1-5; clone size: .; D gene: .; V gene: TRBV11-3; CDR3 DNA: TGTGCCAGCAGCTTAGTCAACTGTCGGAATCAGCCCCAGCATTTT; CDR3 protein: CASSLVNCRNQPQHF
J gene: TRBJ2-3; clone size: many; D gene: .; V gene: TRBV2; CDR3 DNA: TGTGCCAGCAGCCCCGTAGATACGCAGTATTTT; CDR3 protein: CASSPVDTQYF
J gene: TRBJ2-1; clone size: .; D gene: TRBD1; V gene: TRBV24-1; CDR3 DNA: TGTGCCACCAGTGACCAGGGACAGTCCTACAATGGGCAGTTCTTC; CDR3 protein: CATSDQGQSYNGQFF
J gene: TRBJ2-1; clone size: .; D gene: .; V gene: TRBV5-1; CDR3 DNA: TGCGCCAGCAGCTTGGAACAGGTTCATGAGCAGTTCTTC; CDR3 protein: CASSLEQVHEQFF
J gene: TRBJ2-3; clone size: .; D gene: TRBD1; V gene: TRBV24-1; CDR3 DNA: TGTGCCTCGAGGGACAGGGCCTACAATGAGCAGTATTTT; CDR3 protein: CASRDRAYNEQYF
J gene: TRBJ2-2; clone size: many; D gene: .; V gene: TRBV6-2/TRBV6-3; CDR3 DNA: TGTGCCAGCAGTCCGACCCCACTAAGAGGCACCGGGGAGCTGTTTTTT; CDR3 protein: CASSPTPLRGTGELFF
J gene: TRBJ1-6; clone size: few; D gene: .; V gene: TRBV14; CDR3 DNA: TGTGCCAGCAGCCACCGGTCAGTGACCTCACCCCTCCACTTT; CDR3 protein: CASSHRSVTSPLHF
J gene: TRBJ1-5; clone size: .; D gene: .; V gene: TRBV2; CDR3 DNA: TGTGCCAGCAGTGCTAGTACGGGTCAGCCCCAGCATTTT; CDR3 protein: CASSASTGQPQHF
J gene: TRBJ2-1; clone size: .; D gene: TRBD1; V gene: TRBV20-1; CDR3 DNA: TGCAGTGCCCACAAAACAGGGGATGAGCAGTTCTTC; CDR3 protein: CSAHKTGDEQFF
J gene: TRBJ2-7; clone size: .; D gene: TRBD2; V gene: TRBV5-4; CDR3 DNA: TGTGCCAGCACCTCCTCGGGGACTAGGGTTTTC; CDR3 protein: CASTSSGTRVF
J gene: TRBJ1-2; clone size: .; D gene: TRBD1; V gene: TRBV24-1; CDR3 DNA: TGTGCCACCAGTGATCCAACCGGGACAGGCTATGGCTACACCTTC; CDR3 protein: CATSDPTGTGYGYTF
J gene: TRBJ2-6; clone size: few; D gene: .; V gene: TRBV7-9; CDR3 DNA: TGTGCCAGCAGCGGGCGGACAGGGGCCAACGTCCTGACTTTC; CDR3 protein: CASSGRTGANVLTF
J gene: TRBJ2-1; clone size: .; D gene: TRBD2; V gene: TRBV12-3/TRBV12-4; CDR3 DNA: TGTGCCAGCAGTTGGGGGACTAGCGGGAGAATAACTGACAATGAGCAGTTCTTC; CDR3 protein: CASSWGTSGRITDNEQFF